This TCR beta chain was recovered during a study of T cells in Graves' hyperthyroidism and ophthalmopathy. Per the germline V gene, CDR1 is SGHAT and CDR2 is FQDESV (reference sequence). The CDR3 is 16 amino acids. The J segment lost 6 bases and the V segment lost 4 bases, leaving 10 bases of the junction unmatched. This clonotype was found a few times. Orbital computed tomography, thyroid ultrasound, serum thyroxine and TRAb, and clinical symptoms together informed the diagnoses. From RNA transcripts, TCR beta CDR3 regions were amplified. Researchers ran a first-round RT-PCR on the TCR CDR3 using the HTBI primer set. TCRdb passed the multiplex PCR reads through MiXCR, listing each CDR3 protein once. The repertoire has 330,000 or so distinct CDR3 sequences, roughly 18% of them found once; the top ten carry 15% to 17%.

Sample: blood. The genes are TRBV11-1 and TRBJ2-2; 8 bases agree with TRBD2. The TCR was taken from a woman aged 40-49 years with Graves' ophthalmopathy. The CDR3 nucleotides are TGTGCCAGCAGCTCCCCACTAGCGGCAGTCCCCGGGGAGCTGTTTTTT. Residues: CASSSPLAAVPGELFF.